The entry below describes one TCR beta chain. The sample comes from a study of blood T cell repertoires in COVID-19. The CDR3 sequence is 13 residues long. V dropped 5 bases and J dropped 4 bases, with 8 bases sitting between them. Germline assignment: CDR1 SEHNR and CDR2 FQNEAQ (reference sequence). Sequencing was performed with immunoSEQ multiplex PCR; in TCRdb, only in-frame clones are kept and a portion is missing. The data hold fewer than 250,000 clones, with approximately 80% observed a single time. V usage is TRBV7-9 and J usage is TRBJ2-2, with D uncertain. The receptor was derived from a woman older than 75 with acute or convalescent COVID-19. Material: peripheral blood. The CDR3 DNA follows: TGTGCCAGCAGCCGCCGGAGCACCGGGGAGCTGTTTTTT. It translates to CASSRRSTGELFF.